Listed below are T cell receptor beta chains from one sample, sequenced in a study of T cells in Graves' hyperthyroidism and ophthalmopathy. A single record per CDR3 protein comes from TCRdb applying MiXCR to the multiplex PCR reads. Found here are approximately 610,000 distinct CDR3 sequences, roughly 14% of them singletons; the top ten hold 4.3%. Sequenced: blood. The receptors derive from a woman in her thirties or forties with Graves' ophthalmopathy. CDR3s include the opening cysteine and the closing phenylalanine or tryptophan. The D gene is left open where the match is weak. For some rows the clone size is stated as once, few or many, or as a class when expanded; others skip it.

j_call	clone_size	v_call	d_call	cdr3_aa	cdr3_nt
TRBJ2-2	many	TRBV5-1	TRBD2	CASSLASGSGNTGELFF	TGCGCCAGCAGCTTGGCTAGCGGGAGTGGGAACACCGGGGAGCTGTTTTTT
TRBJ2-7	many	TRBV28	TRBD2	CASSPSGTYEQYF	TGTGCCAGCAGCCCCAGCGGGACCTACGAGCAGTACTTC
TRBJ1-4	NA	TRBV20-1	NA	CSAAGSGGLNEKLFF	TGCAGTGCTGCCGGATCGGGGGGCCTTAATGAAAAACTGTTTTTT
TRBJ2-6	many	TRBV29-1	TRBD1	CSGRTGDSGANVLTF	TGCAGCGGACGGACAGGAGACTCTGGGGCCAACGTCCTGACTTTC
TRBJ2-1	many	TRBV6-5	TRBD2	CASSYGSGAYNEQFF	TGTGCCAGCAGTTATGGTAGCGGGGCCTACAATGAGCAGTTCTTC
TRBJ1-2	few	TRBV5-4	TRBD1	CASSPWDRPNYGYTF	TGTGCCAGCAGCCCATGGGACAGGCCTAACTATGGCTACACCTTC
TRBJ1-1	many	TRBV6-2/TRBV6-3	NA	CASSSPGRVNGMNTEAFF	TGTGCCAGCAGTTCGCCGGGTAGGGTGAATGGGATGAACACTGAAGCTTTCTTT
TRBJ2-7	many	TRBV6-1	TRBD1	CASRSGTDYSYEQYF	TGTGCCAGCAGGTCCGGGACAGACTACTCCTACGAGCAGTACTTC
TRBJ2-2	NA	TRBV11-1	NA	CASSYGTPWGPTGELFF	TGTGCCAGCAGCTACGGGACTCCCTGGGGGCCCACCGGGGAGCTGTTTTTT
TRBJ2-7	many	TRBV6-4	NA	CASSNRHHSQRKYEQYF	TGTGCCAGCAGTAACCGACACCACTCACAACGAAAATACGAGCAGTACTTC
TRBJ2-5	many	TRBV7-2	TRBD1	CASSLATGPATQYF	TGTGCCAGCAGCTTGGCGACAGGGCCGGCGACCCAGTACTTC
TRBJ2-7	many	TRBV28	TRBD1	CASRDRTGSYEQYF	TGTGCCAGCAGGGACCGGACAGGGAGCTACGAGCAGTACTTC
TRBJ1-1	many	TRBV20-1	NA	CSASPFRGVREGAFF	TGCAGTGCTAGCCCTTTCCGGGGGGTACGGGAGGGAGCTTTCTTT
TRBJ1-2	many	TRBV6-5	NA	CASSYKGGDNYGYTF	TGTGCCAGCAGTTATAAGGGGGGAGATAACTATGGCTACACCTTC
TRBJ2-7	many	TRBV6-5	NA	CASSFGPLYEQYF	TGTGCCAGCAGTTTCGGGCCCCTCTACGAGCAGTACTTC
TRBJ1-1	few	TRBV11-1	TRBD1	CASSKGQGMGTEAFF	TGTGCCAGCAGCAAAGGACAGGGGATGGGCACTGAAGCTTTCTTT
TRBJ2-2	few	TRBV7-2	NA	CASSLAKWAGELFF	TGTGCCAGCAGCTTAGCTAAATGGGCCGGGGAGCTGTTTTTT
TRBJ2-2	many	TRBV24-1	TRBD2	CATSGLAGGGTGELFF	TGTGCCACCAGTGGGCTAGCGGGAGGTGGAACCGGGGAGCTGTTTTTT
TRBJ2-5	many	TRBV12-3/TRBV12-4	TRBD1	CASRVGTGSETQYF	TGTGCCAGCAGGGTGGGGACAGGGAGTGAGACCCAGTACTTC
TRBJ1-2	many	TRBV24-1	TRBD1	CATSGTGVNGYTF	TGTGCCACCAGTGGGACAGGGGTGAATGGCTACACCTTC
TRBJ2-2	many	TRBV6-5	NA	CASSYSTGLGTGELFF	TGTGCCAGCAGTTACTCGACGGGACTGGGGACCGGGGAGCTGTTTTTT
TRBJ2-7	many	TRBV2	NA	CASTRSSYEQYF	TGTGCCAGCACGAGGAGCTCCTACGAGCAGTACTTC
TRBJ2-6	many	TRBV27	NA	CASSKTLLPGVGANVLTF	TGTGCCAGCAGCAAAACTCTACTTCCGGGGGTAGGGGCCAACGTCCTGACTTTC
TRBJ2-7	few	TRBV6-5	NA	CASSYSIFYEQYF	TGTGCCAGCAGTTACTCGATATTTTACGAGCAGTACTTC
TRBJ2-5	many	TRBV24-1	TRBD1	CATSDFDRGQETQYF	TGTGCCACCAGTGACTTTGACAGGGGCCAAGAGACCCAGTACTTC
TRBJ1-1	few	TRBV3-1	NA	CASSQGPALEAFF	TGTGCCAGCAGCCAAGGGCCAGCCCTTGAAGCTTTCTTT
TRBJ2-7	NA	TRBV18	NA	CASSPPGMGREQYF	TGTGCCAGCTCACCACCTGGGATGGGGCGCGAGCAGTACTTC
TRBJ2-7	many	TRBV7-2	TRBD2	CASSVAGGLFYEQYF	TGTGCCAGCAGCGTAGCGGGAGGGCTTTTCTACGAGCAGTACTTC
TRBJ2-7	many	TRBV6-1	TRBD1	CASSTSGLSTGEYF	TGTGCCAGCAGCACATCGGGTTTATCGACAGGGGAGTACTTC
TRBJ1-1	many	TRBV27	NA	CASSLERSTWNTEAFF	TGTGCCAGCAGTTTAGAGAGATCCACATGGAACACTGAAGCTTTCTTT
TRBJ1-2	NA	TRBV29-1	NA	CSGRDSTNYGYTF	TGCAGCGGACGGGACTCGACTAACTATGGCTACACCTTC
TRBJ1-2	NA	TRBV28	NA	CASSSPEGKAYGYTF	TGTGCCAGCAGTTCCCCGGAGGGGAAAGCCTATGGCTACACCTTC
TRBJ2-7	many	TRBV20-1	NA	CSAWAYYEQYF	TGCAGTGCTTGGGCCTACTACGAGCAGTACTTC
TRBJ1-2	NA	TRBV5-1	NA	CASAGLQGTNYGYTF	TGCGCCAGCGCGGGGCTACAGGGTACGAACTATGGCTACACCTTC
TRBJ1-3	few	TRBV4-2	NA	CASSQEGRADLSGNTIYF	TGTGCCAGCAGCCAAGAAGGACGAGCGGACCTCTCTGGAAACACCATATATTTT
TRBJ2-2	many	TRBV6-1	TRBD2	CASTPERGNTGELFF	TGTGCCAGCACCCCGGAGCGGGGGAACACCGGGGAGCTGTTTTTT
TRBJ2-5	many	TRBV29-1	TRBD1	CSVGDRGKGTQYF	TGCAGCGTTGGAGACAGGGGGAAGGGGACCCAGTACTTC
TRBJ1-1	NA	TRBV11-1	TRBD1	CASSLVGKGGKNEAFF	TGTGCCAGCAGCTTAGTTGGGAAAGGGGGCAAGAATGAAGCTTTCTTT
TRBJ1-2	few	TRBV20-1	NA	CSARGERDGLNYGYTF	TGCAGTGCTAGAGGTGAAAGGGACGGCCTTAACTATGGCTACACCTTC
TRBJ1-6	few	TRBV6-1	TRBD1	CASSRQGAGAPLHF	TGTGCCAGCAGTAGACAGGGGGCAGGGGCACCCCTCCACTTT
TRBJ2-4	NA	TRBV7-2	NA	CASSLQQNIQYF	TGTGCCAGCAGCTTACAGCAAAACATTCAGTACTTC
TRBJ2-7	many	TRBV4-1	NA	CASSSERAYEQYF	TGCGCCAGCAGCTCAGAGCGGGCCTACGAGCAGTACTTC
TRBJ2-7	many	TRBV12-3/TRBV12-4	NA	CASSQILGYEQYF	TGTGCCAGCAGTCAAATCCTAGGCTACGAGCAGTACTTC
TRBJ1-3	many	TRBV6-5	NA	CASSYSGGGRGNTIYF	TGTGCCAGCAGTTATTCGGGCGGGGGACGAGGAAACACCATATATTTT
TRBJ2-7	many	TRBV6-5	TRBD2	CASGPLASMSYEQYF	TGTGCCAGCGGACCACTAGCGTCCATGTCCTACGAGCAGTACTTC
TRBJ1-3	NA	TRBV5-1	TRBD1	CASSPHYQGAGGNTIYF	TGCGCCAGCAGCCCCCATTACCAGGGGGCAGGTGGAAACACCATATATTTT
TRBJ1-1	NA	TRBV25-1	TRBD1	CASRKGALNTEAFF	TGTGCCAGCAGGAAGGGGGCCCTGAACACTGAAGCTTTCTTT
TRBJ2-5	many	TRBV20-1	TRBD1	CSAVQGAETQYF	TGCAGTGCGGTACAGGGGGCTGAGACCCAGTACTTC
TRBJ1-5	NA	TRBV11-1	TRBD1	CASSSGPAQGERSNQPQHF	TGTGCCAGCAGCTCCGGGCCCGCGCAGGGGGAGAGGAGCAATCAGCCCCAGCATTTT
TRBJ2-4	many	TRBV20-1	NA	CSALRVGENKNIQYF	TGCAGTGCTCTGAGAGTGGGAGAGAACAAAAACATTCAGTACTTC
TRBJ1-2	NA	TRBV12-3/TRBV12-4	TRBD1	CASTPGQGRNYGYTF	TGTGCCAGCACCCCGGGACAGGGGAGGAACTATGGCTACACCTTC
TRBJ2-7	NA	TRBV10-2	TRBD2	CASGYGTIADEQYF	TGCGCCAGTGGATATGGGACTATAGCAGACGAGCAGTACTTC
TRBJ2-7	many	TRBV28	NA	CASAQHLGGGPSGPYEQYF	TGTGCCAGCGCCCAACACCTTGGGGGGGGCCCTAGCGGACCCTACGAGCAGTACTTC
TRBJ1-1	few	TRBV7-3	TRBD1	CASSLTGAGEAFF	TGTGCCAGCAGCTTGACAGGGGCAGGAGAAGCTTTCTTT
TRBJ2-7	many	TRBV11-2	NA	CASSLDPAGVEQYF	TGTGCCAGCAGCTTAGACCCAGCAGGGGTCGAGCAGTACTTC